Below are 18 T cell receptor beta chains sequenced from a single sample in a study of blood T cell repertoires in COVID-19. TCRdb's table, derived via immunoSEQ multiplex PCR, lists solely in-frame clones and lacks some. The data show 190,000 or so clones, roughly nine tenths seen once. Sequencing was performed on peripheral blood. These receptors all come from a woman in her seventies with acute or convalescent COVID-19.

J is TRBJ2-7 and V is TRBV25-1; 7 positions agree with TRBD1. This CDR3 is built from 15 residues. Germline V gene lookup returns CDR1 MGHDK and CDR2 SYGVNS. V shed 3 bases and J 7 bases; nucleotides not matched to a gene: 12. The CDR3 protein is CASSDSTGVGREQYF. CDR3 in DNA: TGTGCCAGCAGTGACAGTACAGGGGTGGGTCGTGAGCAGTACTTC.

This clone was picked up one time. The CDR3 DNA follows: TGTGCCAGCAGTTACCTACGGGGGTTCACCCTCCACTTT. Translating gives CASSYLRGFTLHF. The rearrangement joins TRBV6-6 to TRBJ1-6; possibly TRBD1 for D (5 bases). Germline V gene data show CDR1 as MNHNY and CDR2 as SVGAGI (reference sequence). The CDR3 loop spans 13 amino acids. V was shortened by 2 bases and J by 14 bases, with 13 bases between the two germline ends.

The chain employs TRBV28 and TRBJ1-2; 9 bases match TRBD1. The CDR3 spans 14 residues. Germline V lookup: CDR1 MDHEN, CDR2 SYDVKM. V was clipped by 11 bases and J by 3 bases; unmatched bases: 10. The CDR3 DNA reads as TGTGCCTGCAAAACAGGGGGCCTCGACTATGGCTACACCTTC. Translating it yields CACKTGGLDYGYTF.

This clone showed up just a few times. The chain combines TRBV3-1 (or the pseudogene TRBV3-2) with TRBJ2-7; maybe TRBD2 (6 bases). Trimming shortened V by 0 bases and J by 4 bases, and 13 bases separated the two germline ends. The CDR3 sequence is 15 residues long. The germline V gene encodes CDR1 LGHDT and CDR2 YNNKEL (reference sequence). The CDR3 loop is CASSQDFGGRYEQYF. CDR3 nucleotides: TGTGCCAGCAGCCAAGATTTTGGAGGGCGGTACGAGCAGTACTTC.

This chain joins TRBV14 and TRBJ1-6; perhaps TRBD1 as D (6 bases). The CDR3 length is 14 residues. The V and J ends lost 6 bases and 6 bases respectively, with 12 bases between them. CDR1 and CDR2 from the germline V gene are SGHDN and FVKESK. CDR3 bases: TGTGCCAGCAGACTTGGACAGACTAATTCACCCCTCCACTTT. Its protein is CASRLGQTNSPLHF.

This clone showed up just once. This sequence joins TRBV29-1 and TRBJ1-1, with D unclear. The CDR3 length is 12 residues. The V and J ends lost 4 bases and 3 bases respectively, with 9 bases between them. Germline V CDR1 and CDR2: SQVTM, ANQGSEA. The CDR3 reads CSVALQHTEAFF. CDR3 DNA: TGCAGCGTTGCTCTACAGCACACTGAAGCTTTCTTT. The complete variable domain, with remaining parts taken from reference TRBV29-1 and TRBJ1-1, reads SAVISQKPSRDICQRGTSLTIQCQVDSQVTMMFWYRQQPGQSLTLIATANQGSEATYESGFVIDKFPISRPNLTFSTLTVSNMSPEDSSIYLCSVALQHTEAFFGQGTRLTVV.

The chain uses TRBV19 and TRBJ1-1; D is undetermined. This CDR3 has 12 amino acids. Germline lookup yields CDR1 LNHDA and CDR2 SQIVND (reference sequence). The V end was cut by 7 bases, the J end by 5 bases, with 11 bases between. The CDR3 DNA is TGTGCCAGTAACCGAGCTCAAACTGAAGCTTTCTTT. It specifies CASNRAQTEAFF.

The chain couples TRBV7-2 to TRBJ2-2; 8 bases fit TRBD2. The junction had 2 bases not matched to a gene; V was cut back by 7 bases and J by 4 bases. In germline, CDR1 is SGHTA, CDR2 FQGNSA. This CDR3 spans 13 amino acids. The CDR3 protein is CASTSGSTGELFF. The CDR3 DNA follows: TGTGCCAGCACGAGCGGGAGCACCGGGGAGCTGTTTTTT.

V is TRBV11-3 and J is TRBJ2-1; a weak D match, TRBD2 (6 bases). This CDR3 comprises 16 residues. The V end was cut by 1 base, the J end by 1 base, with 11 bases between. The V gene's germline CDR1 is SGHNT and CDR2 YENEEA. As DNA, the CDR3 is TGTGCCAGCAGCTTAGCTGGGAGCGGGTCCTACAATGAGCAGTTCTTC. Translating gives CASSLAGSGSYNEQFF.

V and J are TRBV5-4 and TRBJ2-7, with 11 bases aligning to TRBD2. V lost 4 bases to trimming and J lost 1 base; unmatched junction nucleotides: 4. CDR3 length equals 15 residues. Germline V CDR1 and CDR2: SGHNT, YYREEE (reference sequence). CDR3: CASSKGTSGSYEQYF. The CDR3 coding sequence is TGTGCCAGCAGCAAAGGGACTAGCGGTTCCTACGAGCAGTACTTC.

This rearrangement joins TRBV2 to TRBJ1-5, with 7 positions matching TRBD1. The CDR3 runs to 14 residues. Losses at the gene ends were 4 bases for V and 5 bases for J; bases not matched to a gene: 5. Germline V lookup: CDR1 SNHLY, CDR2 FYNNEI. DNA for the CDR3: TGTGCCAGCAGTGCCCACAGGGGTGATCAGCCCCAGCATTTT. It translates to CASSAHRGDQPQHF.

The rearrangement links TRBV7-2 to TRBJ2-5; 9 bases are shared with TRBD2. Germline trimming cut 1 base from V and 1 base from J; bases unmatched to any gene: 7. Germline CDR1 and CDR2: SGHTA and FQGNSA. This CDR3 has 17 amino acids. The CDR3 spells CASSLGRAGGPQETQYF. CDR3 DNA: TGTGCCAGCAGCTTAGGGAGAGCGGGAGGACCCCAAGAGACCCAGTACTTC.

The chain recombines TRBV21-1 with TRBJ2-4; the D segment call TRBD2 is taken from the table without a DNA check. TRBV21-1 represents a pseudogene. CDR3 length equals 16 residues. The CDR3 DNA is TGTGCCAGCAGCAAAGAAGCAACTAGCGGGGAAAACATTCAGTACTTC. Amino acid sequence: CASSKEATSGENIQYF.

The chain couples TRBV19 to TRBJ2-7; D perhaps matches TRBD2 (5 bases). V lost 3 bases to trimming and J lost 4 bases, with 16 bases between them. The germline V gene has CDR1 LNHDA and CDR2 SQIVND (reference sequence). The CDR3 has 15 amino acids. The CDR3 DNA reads TGTGCCAGTAGTATGGACTCCCGCTACCTTTACGAGCAGTACTTC. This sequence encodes CASSMDSRYLYEQYF.

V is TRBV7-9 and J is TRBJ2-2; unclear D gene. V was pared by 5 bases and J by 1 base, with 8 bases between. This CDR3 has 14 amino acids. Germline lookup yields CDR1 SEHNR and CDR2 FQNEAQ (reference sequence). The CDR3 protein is CASSEERNTGELFF. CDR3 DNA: TGTGCCAGCAGCGAAGAGCGGAACACCGGGGAGCTGTTTTTT. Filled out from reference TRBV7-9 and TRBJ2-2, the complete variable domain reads DTGVSQNPRHKITKRGQNVTFRCDPISEHNRLYWYRQTLGQGPEFLTYFQNEAQLEKSRLLSDRFSAERPKGSFSTLEIQRTEQGDSAMYLCASSEERNTGELFFGEGSRLTVL.

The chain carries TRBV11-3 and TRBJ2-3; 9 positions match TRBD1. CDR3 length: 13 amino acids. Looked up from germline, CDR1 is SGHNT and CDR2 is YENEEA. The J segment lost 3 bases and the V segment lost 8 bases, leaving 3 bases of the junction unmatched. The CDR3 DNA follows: TGTGCCAGCTGTGACAGGGGGACAGATACGCAGTATTTT. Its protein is CASCDRGTDTQYF.

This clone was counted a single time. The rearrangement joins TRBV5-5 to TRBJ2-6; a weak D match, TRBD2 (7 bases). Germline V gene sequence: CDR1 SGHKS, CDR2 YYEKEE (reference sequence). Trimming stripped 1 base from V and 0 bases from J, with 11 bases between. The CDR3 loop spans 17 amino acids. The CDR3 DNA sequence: TGTGCCAGCAGCTTGCTGGGAGGGGGCTCTGGGGCCAACGTCCTGACTTTC. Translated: CASSLLGGGSGANVLTF.

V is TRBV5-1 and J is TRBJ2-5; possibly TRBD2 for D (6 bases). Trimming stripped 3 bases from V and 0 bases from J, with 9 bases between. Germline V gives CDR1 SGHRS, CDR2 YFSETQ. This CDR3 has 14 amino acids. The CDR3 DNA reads TGCGCCAGCAGCTACGGGACTGACCAAGAGACCCAGTACTTC. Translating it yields CASSYGTDQETQYF.